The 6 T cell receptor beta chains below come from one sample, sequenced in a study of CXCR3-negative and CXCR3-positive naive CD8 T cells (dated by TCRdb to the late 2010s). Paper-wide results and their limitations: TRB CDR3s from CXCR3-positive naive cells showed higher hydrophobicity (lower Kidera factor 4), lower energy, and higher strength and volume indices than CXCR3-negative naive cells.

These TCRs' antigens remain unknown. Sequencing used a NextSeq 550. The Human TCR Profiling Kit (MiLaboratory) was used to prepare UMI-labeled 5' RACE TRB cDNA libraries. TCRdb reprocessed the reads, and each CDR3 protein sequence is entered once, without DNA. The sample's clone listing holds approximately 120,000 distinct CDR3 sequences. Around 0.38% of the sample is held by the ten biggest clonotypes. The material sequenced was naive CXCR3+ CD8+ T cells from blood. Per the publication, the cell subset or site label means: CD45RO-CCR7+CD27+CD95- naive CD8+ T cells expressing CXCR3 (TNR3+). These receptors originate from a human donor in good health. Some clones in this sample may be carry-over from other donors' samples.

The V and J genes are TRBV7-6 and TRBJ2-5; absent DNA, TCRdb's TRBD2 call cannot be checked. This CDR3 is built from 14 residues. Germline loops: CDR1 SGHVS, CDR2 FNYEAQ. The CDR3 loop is CASSLLLEEETQYF.

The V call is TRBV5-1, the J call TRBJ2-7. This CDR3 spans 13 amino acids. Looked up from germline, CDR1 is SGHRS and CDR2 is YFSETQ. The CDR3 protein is CASSLDVLYEQYF.

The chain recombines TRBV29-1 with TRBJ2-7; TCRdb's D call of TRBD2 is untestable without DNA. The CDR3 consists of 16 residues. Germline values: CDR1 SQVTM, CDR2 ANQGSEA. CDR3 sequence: CSVLPGLAGGSYEQYF.

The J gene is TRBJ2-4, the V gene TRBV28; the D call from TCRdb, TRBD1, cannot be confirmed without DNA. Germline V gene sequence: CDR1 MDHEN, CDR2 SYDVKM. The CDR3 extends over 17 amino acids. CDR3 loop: CASRTPTGTVAKNIQYF.

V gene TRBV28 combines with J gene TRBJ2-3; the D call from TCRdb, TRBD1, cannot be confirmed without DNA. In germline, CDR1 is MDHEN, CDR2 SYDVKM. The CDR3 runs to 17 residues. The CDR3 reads CASRLLTGGQSTDTQYF.

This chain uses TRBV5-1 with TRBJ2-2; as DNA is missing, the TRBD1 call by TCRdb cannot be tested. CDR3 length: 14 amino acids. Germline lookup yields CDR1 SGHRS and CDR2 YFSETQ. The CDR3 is CAGRGDWASRELFF.